Shown below are 12 T cell receptor beta chains from a single sample sequenced in a study of OX40 agonist ivuxolimab in advanced cancers. TCRdb keeps only in-frame clones here, not all; method: immunoSEQ multiplex PCR. This table holds 50,000 to 65,000 clones, 81% found once. Specimen: CD4+ or CD8+ T cells sorted from blood, collected in a trial of the OX40 agonist ivuxolimab. Receptors originate from an adult with an advanced solid tumor such as melanoma, head and neck, liver or kidney cancer.

The J gene is TRBJ1-1, the V gene TRBV11-2; D possibly corresponds to TRBD1 (6 bases). V dropped 2 bases and J dropped 4 bases, with 11 bases sitting between them. CDR1 SGHAT and CDR2 FQNNGV come from the germline V gene. This CDR3 contains 14 residues. CDR3 protein: CASSLNTGITEAFF. In nucleotides, the CDR3 is TGTGCCAGCAGCTTAAATACAGGGATCACTGAAGCTTTCTTT.

This chain joins TRBV19 and TRBJ1-5; D possibly corresponds to TRBD1 (6 bases). The CDR3 is 16 residues long. Germline CDR1 is LNHDA and CDR2 is SQIVND (reference sequence). V was clipped by 3 bases and J by 4 bases, with 16 bases between them. The CDR3 loop is CASSISNAGANQPQHF. In DNA, the CDR3 is TGTGCCAGTAGTATTTCTAACGCAGGGGCTAATCAGCCCCAGCATTTT.

The table lists this clone with a count of one. J is TRBJ2-5 and V is TRBV28; 10 nucleotides match TRBD2. The CDR3 is made up of 15 amino acids. The V gene end was trimmed by 3 bases and the J gene end by 2 bases; junction bases not matched to a gene: 3. The germline V gene encodes CDR1 MDHEN and CDR2 SYDVKM. CDR3 region: CASSLRTSGQETQYF. In DNA form, the CDR3 reads TGTGCCAGCAGTTTGCGGACTAGCGGTCAAGAGACCCAGTACTTC.

The chain carries TRBV4-2 and TRBJ2-5; 9 bases align to TRBD1. V lost 5 bases and J lost 5; bases outside the gene matches: 6. This CDR3 contains 14 residues. Looked up from germline, CDR1 is LGHNA and CDR2 is YNFKEQ. CDR3 loop: CASSSNRGLETQYF. CDR3 bases: TGTGCCAGCAGCTCAAACAGGGGGCTGGAGACCCAGTACTTC.

This clone was recorded once. This chain links TRBV30 with TRBJ1-2; D remains ambiguous. V was clipped by 4 bases and J by 6 bases, with 18 bases between them. The CDR3 has 14 amino acids. The germline CDR1 and CDR2 sequences are GTSNPN and SVGIG (reference sequence). The CDR3 sequence: CAWNRPGEGHGYTF. The DNA of the CDR3 is TGTGCCTGGAATCGCCCCGGGGAAGGTCATGGCTACACCTTC.

The genes are TRBV5-1 and TRBJ2-5; 7 nucleotides align to TRBD1. The CDR3 has 11 amino acids. J gave up 13 bases and V 3 bases, and 6 bases lay outside the gene matches. Germline values: CDR1 SGHRS, CDR2 YFSETQ. CDR3 region: CASSSTGPWYF. CDR3 nucleotides: TGCGCCAGCAGCTCGACAGGGCCCTGGTACTTC.

This rearrangement joins TRBV25-1 to TRBJ2-3; maybe TRBD2 (7 bases). This CDR3 comprises 15 residues. Looked up from germline, CDR1 is MGHDK and CDR2 is SYGVNS. V lost 3 bases, J lost 5 bases, and 15 bases lay in between. CDR3 sequence (DNA): TGTGCCAGCAGTGACCGGGTAGGGGGGGGAGATACGCAGTATTTT. Translating it yields CASSDRVGGGDTQYF.

This clone was counted a few times. The chain employs TRBV5-6 and TRBJ2-7; D unresolved. Germline CDR1 SGHDT, CDR2 YYEEEE. Trimming removed 4 bases from V and 2 bases from J, with 16 bases in between. This CDR3 has 15 amino acids. The CDR3 reads CASSKGIMDAYEQYF. CDR3 sequence (DNA): TGTGCCAGCAGCAAAGGGATCATGGATGCCTACGAGCAGTACTTC.

The rearrangement links TRBV9 to TRBJ2-5; TRBD2 might be the D (7 bases). The V end lost 0 bases, the J end lost 5 bases, and 17 bases lay between the germline ends. There are 16 residues in the CDR3. Germline CDR1 is SGDLS and CDR2 is YYNGEE. Here the CDR3 DNA reads TGTGCCAGCAGCGTAGCAATCGGGGGGCGGTCGGAGACCCAGTACTTC. Protein sequence: CASSVAIGGRSETQYF.

This chain connects TRBV7-3 to TRBJ2-2, with D hard to call. Germline CDR1 reads SGHTA; CDR2 reads FQGTGA. Trimming pared 2 bases from V and 6 bases from J, leaving 19 bases between. There are 17 residues in the CDR3. The CDR3 nucleotides are TGTGCCAGCAGCTTATTACCACCCGGGCAATCCCCCGGGGAGCTGTTTTTT. Translation: CASSLLPPGQSPGELFF.

The CDR3 DNA sequence: TGCAGCGTTACGGATGGGGGGAATGAGCAGTTCTTC. Translated: CSVTDGGNEQFF. The rearrangement joins TRBV29-1 to TRBJ2-1, with D possibly matching TRBD2 (6 bases). Germline CDR1 SQVTM, CDR2 ANQGSEA. The germline V and J ends were trimmed by 5 bases and 7 bases, with 12 bases remaining between them. This CDR3 has 12 amino acids.

J is TRBJ2-5 and V is TRBV10-3; 11 bases are shared with TRBD2. The CDR3 contains 18 residues. Germline-derived CDR1 and CDR2 are ENHRY and SYGVKD. J was trimmed by 4 bases and V by 0 bases; bases with no gene match: 10. The CDR3 DNA follows: TGTGCCATCAGTGAGTCGAGACTAGCGGGGTTATCGGGAGAGACCCAGTACTTC. Amino acid sequence: CAISESRLAGLSGETQYF.